This T cell receptor beta chain appears in the sequencing data of a study of T cell responses to AZD1222 COVID-19 vaccine. Regarding the study as a whole: Along spike, vaccine-associated CD4 TCRs were found throughout, with dominance at 160-218 and 743-854. Samples come after the peak T cell response, not at day 14. Donors were largely white British and mainly female; clonal diversity was possibly underestimated. Seropositive AZD1222 recipients at baseline numbered only five or six.

The germline V gene has CDR1 MNHEY and CDR2 SMNVEV (reference sequence). V was cut by 6 bases and J by 7 bases, with 16 bases left in between. The CDR3 length is 14 residues. A note on this clone: Its antigen is undetermined.

Sequencing used immunoSEQ multiplex PCR; TCRdb keeps in-frame clones, though not all of them. The repertoire holds under 200,000 clones, with 91% as singletons. The chain uses TRBV27 and TRBJ1-5; D might be TRBD1 (6 bases). Specimen: peripheral blood, collected on day 0 of AZD1222 vaccination. The receptor's source is an adult in good health. Here the CDR3 DNA reads TGTGCCAGCAGACAGATGGACAGATCCCAGCCCCAGCATTTT. Translating gives CASRQMDRSQPQHF.